This T cell receptor (beta chain) was found in a study of early T cells in non-severe SARS-CoV-2 infection. General study findings and limits: Database matching using VDJdb favored anti-spike CD8 responses, with private and CD4 specificities left missing.

The V end lost 4 bases, the J end lost 7 bases, and 23 bases lay between the germline ends. Germline V gene data show CDR1 as SNHLY and CDR2 as FYNNEI. CDR3 length: 17 residues. On this clonotype: Its specificity is unknown. This could be a read error, since a much larger clone is one nucleotide away.

Molecules of cDNA were individually given unique molecular identifiers that were attached to them. TCRdb re-called the 5' RACE reads with MiXCR, one entry per CDR3 protein. Among about 97,000 distinct CDR3 sequences listed, roughly 9.6% were seen once. Sequences were derived from whole blood, sampled at baseline. The receptor comes from an adult who was a healthcare worker with PCR-confirmed SARS-CoV-2 infection or an uninfected control (not recorded which). The rearrangement uses TRBV2 and TRBJ2-1, with TRBD1 as a possible D gene (5 bases). In nucleotides, the CDR3 is TGTGCCAGCAGTGCTGGGCTGGGCAGGCAGGGCCCAAATGAGCAGTTCTTC. This encodes CASSAGLGRQGPNEQFF. Together with reference TRBV2 and TRBJ2-1, the CDR3 gives the full variable domain: EPEVTQTPSHQVTQMGQEVILRCVPISNHLYFYWYRQILGQKVEFLVSFYNNEISEKSEIFDDQFSVERPDGSNFTLKIRSTKLEDSAMYFCASSAGLGRQGPNEQFFGPGTRLTVL.